This entry is about one T cell receptor (beta chain). Produced via immunoSEQ multiplex PCR; TCRdb's table is partial and in-frame only. Of around 7,200 clones in the sample, 71% are singletons; the top ten hold approximately 12%. The sample originates from a study of tumor-infiltrating lymphocytes in localized non-small cell lung cancer. Germline values: CDR1 SGDLS, CDR2 YYNGEE. V was pared by 0 bases and J by 7 bases, with 11 bases between. The CDR3 has 15 residues. The TCR comes from a human donor with non-small cell lung cancer. The chain has TRBV9 and TRBJ1-6; no clear D gene. Sample: lung tumor tissue. CDR3: CASSVEAVPNSPLHF. The CDR3 DNA sequence: TGTGCCAGCAGCGTAGAAGCAGTTCCGAATTCACCCCTCCACTTT.